A single sample gave rise to the 32 T cell receptor beta chains below, sequenced in a study of blood T cell repertoires in COVID-19. TCRdb's table, derived via immunoSEQ multiplex PCR, lists solely in-frame clones and lacks some. The sample lists approximately 75,000 clones; roughly 90% were seen once. What was sequenced was peripheral blood. These receptors were taken from a human donor in a cohort sampled during active COVID-19.

The rearrangement uses TRBV28 and TRBJ1-2; 8 bases match TRBD1. The CDR3 consists of 19 residues. Losses at the gene ends were 2 bases for V and 0 bases for J; bases not matched to a gene: 14. Looked up from germline, CDR1 is MDHEN and CDR2 is SYDVKM. CDR3 coding DNA: TGTGCCAGCAGTTTAACCTCCGGGACAGGCATCGAGCCTAACTATGGCTACACCTTC. It specifies CASSLTSGTGIEPNYGYTF.

The gene calls are TRBV10-2 and TRBJ2-5, with D perhaps TRBD2 (7 bases). With 2 bases removed from V and 8 bases from J, the gap between germline ends came to 9 bases. Per the germline V gene, CDR1 is WSHSY and CDR2 is SAAADI. The CDR3 contains 12 residues. CDR3 sequence reads: CASSEGGGTQYF. In nucleotides, the CDR3 is TGCGCCAGCAGTGAGGGGGGGGGCACCCAGTACTTC.

The chain combines TRBV6-5 with TRBJ1-2; tentatively, D is TRBD1 (6 bases). The V end lost 9 bases, the J end lost 7 bases, and 21 bases lay between the germline ends. Germline CDR1 reads MNHEY; CDR2 reads SVGAGI. CDR3 length: 14 amino acids. The CDR3: CASCRDTVVCGYTF. The CDR3 coding sequence is TGTGCCAGTTGCAGGGACACCGTGGTATGTGGCTACACCTTC.

This clone has only a few counts. J is TRBJ1-1 and V is TRBV10-1, with 7 positions matching TRBD1. The CDR3 runs 14 residues. Germline V gives CDR1 WNHNN, CDR2 SYGVQD (reference sequence). J was trimmed by 3 bases and V by 5 bases; bases with no gene match: 6. CDR3 nucleotide sequence: TGCGCCAGCAGTCGAACAGGACAGGACACTGAAGCTTTCTTT. As protein: CASSRTGQDTEAFF.

The V and J genes are TRBV24-1 and TRBJ2-3; the match to TRBD2 covers 12 bases. The germline V gene encodes CDR1 KGHDR and CDR2 SFDVKD. V lost 3 bases to trimming and J lost 2 bases; unmatched junction nucleotides: 2. The CDR3 is 16 amino acids. CDR3 protein: CATSDRLAGVTDTQYF. As DNA, the CDR3 is TGTGCCACCAGTGATCGACTAGCGGGGGTCACAGATACGCAGTATTTT.

This clone was picked up one time. This chain joins TRBV7-9 and TRBJ2-1, with 9 nucleotides matching TRBD1. The CDR3 runs to 15 residues. V gave up 3 bases and J gave up 6 bases; unmatched junction bases: 6. Germline V gene sequence: CDR1 SEHNR, CDR2 FQNEAQ (reference sequence). This CDR3 reads CASSLWTGAVNEQFF. Here the CDR3 DNA reads TGTGCCAGCAGCTTGTGGACAGGGGCCGTCAATGAGCAGTTCTTC.

The rearrangement uses TRBV3-1 (or the pseudogene TRBV3-2) and TRBJ2-1; TRBD2 agrees at 12 bases. CDR1 and CDR2 from the germline V gene are LGHDT and YNNKEL (reference sequence). V was pared by 4 bases and J by 5 bases, with 6 bases of the junction left unmatched. The CDR3 has 16 amino acids. CDR3 DNA: TGTGCCAGCAGCCCATTACTAGCGGGGGGTAACAATGAGCAGTTCTTC. Translating it yields CASSPLLAGGNNEQFF.

The V gene is TRBV2, the J gene TRBJ2-3; D may be TRBD2 (5 bases). The CDR3 extends over 15 amino acids. Between the trimmed V and J ends, which lost 4 bases and 2 bases, there was a span of 13 bases. Germline V gene data show CDR1 as SNHLY and CDR2 as FYNNEI. The CDR3 DNA follows: TGTGCCAGCAGTGGGGGAGCGGCAAACACAGATACGCAGTATTTT. Protein sequence: CASSGGAANTDTQYF.

The CDR3 region has the DNA TGTGCCAGCAGTGCGCGGGGGGTACGCGAGGGCACCGGGGAGCTGTTTTTT. Protein product: CASSARGVREGTGELFF. The gene calls are TRBV2 and TRBJ2-2; 8 bases match TRBD2. This CDR3 is built from 17 residues. Germline CDR1 and CDR2: SNHLY and FYNNEI. Trimming cost V 4 bases and J 4 bases; bases outside gene matches: 11.

The chain recombines TRBV14 with TRBJ1-2; 10 nucleotides agree with TRBD1. V was clipped by 0 bases and J by 4 bases; unmatched bases: 8. The germline gives CDR1 SGHDN, CDR2 FVKESK. The CDR3 totals 17 residues. The DNA of the CDR3 is TGTGCCAGCAGCCAAGACGGGACTGGACAGGGGGGCTATGGCTACACCTTC. As protein: CASSQDGTGQGGYGYTF.

The rearrangement joins TRBV4-3 to TRBJ2-1, with 13 bases that match TRBD2. The length of the CDR3 is 17 residues. Trimming took 2 bases from V and 9 from J; bases not matched to a gene: 10. Germline V gene lookup returns CDR1 LGHNA and CDR2 YSLEER. The CDR3 sequence: CASSQMTSGGPGGEQFF. The CDR3, as DNA: TGCGCCAGCAGCCAAATGACTAGCGGGGGGCCTGGGGGTGAGCAGTTCTTC.

The rearrangement uses TRBV10-3 and TRBJ1-3, with a weak D call TRBD1 (5 bases). Germline values: CDR1 ENHRY, CDR2 SYGVKD. V was clipped by 4 bases and J by 2 bases, with 12 bases between them. The CDR3 sequence is 15 residues long. CDR3: CAISGFGGTGNTIYF. CDR3 coding DNA: TGTGCCATCAGTGGATTCGGGGGGACTGGAAACACCATATATTTT.

This clone was counted once. V and J are TRBV19 and TRBJ2-5, with 16 bases identical to TRBD2. CDR3 length equals 13 residues. Germline CDR1 and CDR2: LNHDA and SQIVND (reference sequence). The V gene end was trimmed by 9 bases and the J gene end by 8 bases; junction bases not matched to a gene: 3. CDR3 DNA: TGTGCCAGCGGGACTAGCGGGGGGGTAACCCAGTACTTC. Translated: CASGTSGGVTQYF.

The chain couples TRBV28 to TRBJ2-1; perhaps TRBD2 as D (5 bases). The CDR3 runs 13 residues. Germline CDR1 MDHEN, CDR2 SYDVKM. The V and J ends lost 2 bases and 9 bases respectively, with 11 bases between them. The CDR3 here is CASSLLPGVEQFF. CDR3 in DNA: TGTGCCAGCAGTTTACTCCCCGGGGTTGAGCAGTTCTTC.

This rearrangement joins TRBV13 to TRBJ2-7; 9 bases line up with TRBD2. Germline CDR1 PRHDT, CDR2 FYEKMQ (reference sequence). The CDR3 has 16 residues. The V and J ends lost 0 bases and 2 bases, in that order; junction bases with no gene match: 5. Here the CDR3 DNA reads TGTGCCAGCAGCTTAGGCCGACTAGCGGCCACCTACGAGCAGTACTTC. Protein sequence: CASSLGRLAATYEQYF.

The genes are TRBV6-2 or TRBV6-3 and TRBJ1-4; the D is unclear. The V and J ends lost 4 bases and 8 bases respectively, with 8 bases between them. CDR1 MNHEY and CDR2 SVGEGT come from the germline V gene. This CDR3 comprises 12 residues. The CDR3 protein is CASSLAPEKLFF. The CDR3 nucleotides read TGTGCCAGCAGTTTGGCCCCGGAAAAACTGTTTTTT.

The chain has TRBV19 and TRBJ2-2; 9 nucleotides match TRBD2. V dropped 8 bases and J dropped 7; count of bases not matched to a gene: 11. The CDR3 totals 15 residues. Germline V CDR1 and CDR2: LNHDA, SQIVND (reference sequence). Here the CDR3 reads CASEAGGHRGGELFF. In nucleotides, the CDR3 is TGTGCCAGTGAGGCGGGGGGGCATCGAGGCGGGGAGCTGTTTTTT.

The chain has TRBV27 and TRBJ2-1; 9 bases agree with TRBD1. Trimming at V came to 6 bases and at J to 6 bases, leaving 9 bases not matched to a gene. CDR3 length: 15 residues. Per the germline V gene, CDR1 is MNHEY and CDR2 is SMNVEV (reference sequence). The CDR3 reads CASSVQGAGPNEQFF. The CDR3 nucleotides read TGTGCCAGCAGCGTACAGGGGGCCGGTCCCAATGAGCAGTTCTTC.

This clone was observed a few times. V gene TRBV7-9 combines with J gene TRBJ1-2; D is ambiguous. Between the trimmed V and J ends, which lost 0 bases and 2 bases, there was a span of 10 bases. The germline V gene encodes CDR1 SEHNR and CDR2 FQNEAQ (reference sequence). This CDR3 region has 15 residues. The DNA of the CDR3 is TGTGCCAGCAGCTTAGCCCTAACAGAGAACTATGGCTACACCTTC. Residues: CASSLALTENYGYTF.

The gene calls are TRBV6-1 and TRBJ1-5; no clear D gene. This CDR3 comprises 13 residues. Looked up from germline, CDR1 is MNHNS and CDR2 is SASEGT. Deletions cut 3 bases from V and 9 bases from J, with 12 bases between. CDR3 nucleotides: TGTGCCAGCAGTGAGGAGGCTCAACGGCCCCAGCATTTT. It encodes CASSEEAQRPQHF.

V usage is TRBV10-1 and J usage is TRBJ2-2; possibly TRBD1 for D (7 bases). Germline values: CDR1 WNHNN, CDR2 SYGVQD (reference sequence). V was cut by 3 bases and J by 4 bases, with 12 bases left in between. This CDR3 contains 15 residues. CDR3 in DNA: TGCGCCAGCAGTGACAGACAGGGAGGCACCGGGGAGCTGTTTTTT. As protein: CASSDRQGGTGELFF.

This chain connects TRBV7-9 to TRBJ1-4; 9 nucleotides match TRBD1. Trimming took 3 bases from V and 0 from J; bases not matched to a gene: 8. Germline CDR1 and CDR2: SEHNR and FQNEAQ (reference sequence). This CDR3 region has 18 residues. CDR3 bases: TGTGCCAGCAGCTTTCGGACAGGGGTGAAGGCAACTAATGAAAAACTGTTTTTT. This sequence encodes CASSFRTGVKATNEKLFF. Supplemented by reference TRBV7-9 and TRBJ1-4, the full variable domain reads DTGVSQNPRHKITKRGQNVTFRCDPISEHNRLYWYRQTLGQGPEFLTYFQNEAQLEKSRLLSDRFSAERPKGSFSTLEIQRTEQGDSAMYLCASSFRTGVKATNEKLFFGSGTQLSVL.

The rearrangement uses TRBV28 and TRBJ2-3, with D perhaps TRBD1 (6 bases). CDR1 is MDHEN and CDR2 is SYDVKM in the germline V gene. Trimming cost V 3 bases and J 2 bases, with 9 bases left between them. This CDR3 comprises 14 residues. The CDR3 region is CASSFRGITDTQYF. DNA of the CDR3: TGTGCCAGCAGTTTCAGGGGTATCACAGATACGCAGTATTTT.

V gene TRBV11-2 combines with J gene TRBJ2-6, with D possibly being TRBD1 (6 bases). V was pared by 5 bases and J by 0 bases, with 17 bases between. CDR1 SGHAT and CDR2 FQNNGV come from the germline V gene. The CDR3 loop spans 18 amino acids. This CDR3 is CASSLTGYSLSGANVLTF. CDR3 sequence (DNA): TGTGCCAGCAGCCTTACAGGGTACAGTCTCTCTGGGGCCAACGTCCTGACTTTC.

The chain couples TRBV9 to TRBJ2-7; 7 bases line up with TRBD2. This CDR3 region has 15 residues. The germline gives CDR1 SGDLS, CDR2 YYNGEE. Trimming at V came to 1 base and at J to 1 base, leaving 5 bases not matched to a gene. The CDR3 nucleotides are TGTGCCAGCAGCGTAACCCCGGGAGGATCCTACGAGCAGTACTTC. Protein product: CASSVTPGGSYEQYF.

The chain is built from TRBV5-1 and TRBJ1-2, with TRBD1 matching 7 bases. Germline assignment: CDR1 SGHRS and CDR2 YFSETQ. J was trimmed by 3 bases and V by 0 bases; bases with no gene match: 8. This CDR3 contains 16 residues. The CDR3 is CASSLEKGAWDYGYTF. CDR3 sequence (DNA): TGCGCCAGCAGCTTGGAAAAGGGGGCCTGGGACTATGGCTACACCTTC.

This clone was counted a single time. This sequence joins TRBV9 and TRBJ2-1; 8 positions match TRBD2. The ends lost 5 bases at V and 2 bases at J; junction bases unmatched: 9. CDR1 is SGDLS and CDR2 is YYNGEE in the germline V gene. The CDR3 covers 16 residues. CDR3 nucleotides: TGTGCCAGCAGTACACCCCGGGGGGGCCCCTACAATGAGCAGTTCTTC. This sequence encodes CASSTPRGGPYNEQFF. The entire variable domain, with the rest obtained from reference TRBV9 and TRBJ2-1, is as follows: DSGVTQTPKHLITATGQRVTLRCSPRSGDLSVYWYQQSLDQGLQFLIQYYNGEERAKGNILERFSAQQFPDLHSELNLSSLELGDSALYFCASSTPRGGPYNEQFFGPGTRLTVL.

The chain carries TRBV5-1 and TRBJ1-4, with a tentative D call TRBD1 (5 bases). Looked up from germline, CDR1 is SGHRS and CDR2 is YFSETQ. This CDR3 is built from 14 residues. V was clipped by 0 bases and J by 6 bases, with 9 bases between them. CDR3 sequence: CASSLGVRDEKLFF. The DNA of the CDR3 is TGCGCCAGCAGCTTGGGTGTCAGGGATGAAAAACTGTTTTTT.

In its sample, this clone was seen once. The chain combines TRBV6-1 with TRBJ2-5, with D possibly matching TRBD2 (5 bases). V was clipped by 3 bases and J by 5 bases, with 7 bases between them. The CDR3 spans 12 residues. CDR1 MNHNS and CDR2 SASEGT come from the germline V gene. DNA for the CDR3: TGTGCCAGCAGTGATCGGGGTGAGACCCAGTACTTC. Translated: CASSDRGETQYF.

The chain couples TRBV6-2 or TRBV6-3 to TRBJ1-5, with D unresolved. Germline loops: CDR1 MNHEY, CDR2 SVGEGT. The V end was cut by 0 bases, the J end by 3 bases, with 9 bases between. The CDR3 runs 15 residues. The CDR3 coding sequence is TGTGCCAGCAGTTACTCCTTGCAGTCCAATCAGCCCCAGCATTTT. It translates to CASSYSLQSNQPQHF.

The gene calls are TRBV6-5 and TRBJ1-5; D ambiguous. The V gene's germline CDR1 is MNHEY and CDR2 SVGAGI. V was trimmed by 8 bases and J by 1 base, leaving 6 bases between them. This CDR3 is built from 12 residues. The CDR3 here is CASRESNQPQHF. CDR3 DNA: TGTGCCAGCCGGGAGAGCAATCAGCCCCAGCATTTT.

This sequence joins TRBV18 and TRBJ1-5, with D possibly TRBD1 on 5 matching bases. V was cut by 8 bases and J by 5 bases, with 13 bases left in between. The CDR3 sequence is 13 residues long. CDR1 KGHSH and CDR2 LQKENI come from the germline V gene. CDR3 region: CASASDSYQPQHF. The CDR3 bases are TGTGCCAGCGCCTCTGACAGCTATCAGCCCCAGCATTTT.